These 32 T cell receptor beta chains share one sample of origin, sequenced in a study of blood T cell repertoires in COVID-19. This table comes from immunoSEQ multiplex PCR, and its TCRdb copy is limited to in-frame clones, with some not included. The table shows more than 100,000 clones, with approximately 89% occurring only once. Material for sequencing was peripheral blood. The receptors were sampled from a woman aged 80 or over in a cohort sampled during active COVID-19.

This clone was seen only once. The chain combines TRBV20-1 with TRBJ1-1, with a weak D call TRBD1 (5 bases). This CDR3 comprises 11 residues. Germline loops: CDR1 DFQATT, CDR2 SNEGSKA (reference sequence). The V gene lost 7 bases and the J gene lost 3 bases, with 9 bases spanning the gap. Here the CDR3 DNA reads TGCAGTGGCAGGGAGGACACTGAAGCTTTCTTT. Translating it yields CSGREDTEAFF.

DNA of the CDR3: TGTGCCAGCAGCTTGATTATAGCCGATGAGCAGTTCTTC. Residues: CASSLIIADEQFF. The chain employs TRBV5-5 and TRBJ2-1, with unresolved D. The CDR3 has 13 amino acids. Germline assignment: CDR1 SGHKS and CDR2 YYEKEE (reference sequence). V lost 1 base, J lost 8 bases, and 10 bases lay in between.

This clone was picked up one time. The CDR3 nucleotides are TGTGCCAGCAGCCAAGATCGATGGAGGGACCCTTTCTTT. It specifies CASSQDRWRDPFF. The chain combines TRBV3-1 (or the pseudogene TRBV3-2) with TRBJ1-1, with a tentative D call TRBD1 (5 bases). From germline, CDR1 is LGHDT and CDR2 YNNKEL (reference sequence). The CDR3 length is 13 residues. V was pared by 0 bases and J by 12 bases, with 14 bases between.

The chain recombines TRBV3-1 (or the pseudogene TRBV3-2) with TRBJ1-5, with D perhaps matching TRBD1 (5 bases). V lost 2 bases and J 6 bases, leaving 11 bases between the germline ends. Germline V CDR1 and CDR2: LGHDT, YNNKEL (reference sequence). The CDR3 contains 14 residues. CDR3 coding DNA: TGTGCCAGCAGCCAACGGGCGGGGGTTCAGCCCCAGCATTTT. Amino acids: CASSQRAGVQPQHF.

As concerns this clone: Other DNA sequences from this sample encode an identical CDR3 as well. This chain links TRBV4-2 with TRBJ2-5, with D possibly TRBD2 on 7 matching bases. V dropped 1 base and J dropped 5 bases, with 11 bases sitting between them. Germline assignment: CDR1 LGHNA and CDR2 YNFKEQ. This CDR3 has 14 amino acids. CDR3 nucleotide sequence: TGTGCCAGCAGCCAAGCGGGGGGCAGGGAGACCCAGTACTTC. It is translated as CASSQAGGRETQYF.

This clone was seen once. The CDR3 DNA sequence: TGTGCCAGCAGCGCCGCGTTTGAGCGTAGTACCGGGGAGCTGTTTTTT. Translation: CASSAAFERSTGELFF. The rearrangement links TRBV3-1 (or the pseudogene TRBV3-2) to TRBJ2-2, with D uncertain. The CDR3 extends over 16 amino acids. CDR1 is LGHDT, CDR2 YNNKEL, per germline (reference sequence). V lost 5 bases and J 5 bases, leaving 18 bases between the germline ends.

The chain joins TRBV3-1 (or the pseudogene TRBV3-2) to TRBJ2-2; TRBD2 agrees at 9 bases. Per the germline V gene, CDR1 is LGHDT and CDR2 is YNNKEL (reference sequence). J was trimmed by 2 bases and V by 1 base; bases with no gene match: 2. This CDR3 comprises 16 residues. The CDR3: CASSQASGDNTGELFF. CDR3 in DNA: TGTGCCAGCAGCCAAGCTAGCGGGGACAACACCGGGGAGCTGTTTTTT.

The chain links TRBV9 to TRBJ1-1, with 8 nucleotides matching TRBD1. After removal of 0 bases from V and 3 bases from J, the junction contained 10 bases not matched to a gene. Germline CDR1 SGDLS, CDR2 YYNGEE. There are 17 residues in the CDR3. CDR3 nucleotides: TGTGCCAGCAGCGTAGCAGTCCAGGGGGCGCTCGACACTGAAGCTTTCTTT. Encoded protein: CASSVAVQGALDTEAFF.

On this clone: One end of the junction varies from germline; a read error may be responsible. The chain combines TRBV12-3 or TRBV12-4 with TRBJ2-3, with D tentatively TRBD1 (5 bases). The CDR3 is 12 amino acids. This chain's CDR3 is CASSSSTGTQYF. CDR3 DNA: TGTGCCAGCAGTTCAAGTACAGGTACGCAGTATTTT.

The rearrangement uses TRBV24-1 and TRBJ2-1, with TRBD2 identical over 12 bases. The CDR3 spans 16 residues. J lost 6 bases, V lost 2 bases, and 4 bases had no gene match. The germline CDR1 and CDR2 sequences are KGHDR and SFDVKD. The CDR3 is CATSDSRTSGANEQFF. The CDR3 DNA is TGTGCCACCAGTGATTCCCGGACTAGCGGGGCCAATGAGCAGTTCTTC.

The V call is TRBV7-8, the J call TRBJ1-2; the D is unclear. The CDR3 has 13 amino acids. V lost 2 bases to trimming and J lost 5 bases, with 9 bases between them. CDR1 is SGHVS, CDR2 FQNEAQ, per germline. The CDR3 bases are TGTGCCAGCAGCTTAAGAGGGAAATATGGCTACACCTTC. The encoded protein is CASSLRGKYGYTF. The variable domain in full, completed from reference TRBV7-8 and TRBJ1-2, reads GAGVSQSPRYKVAKRGQDVALRCDPISGHVSLFWYQQALGQGPEFLTYFQNEAQLDKSGLPSDRFFAERPEGSVSTLKIQRTQQEDSAVYLCASSLRGKYGYTFGSGTRLTVV.

The rearrangement links TRBV28 to TRBJ1-2, with D possibly matching TRBD1 (6 bases). V was trimmed by 2 bases and J by 3 bases, leaving 19 bases between them. The CDR3 sequence is 17 residues long. The V gene's germline CDR1 is MDHEN and CDR2 SYDVKM. DNA of the CDR3: TGTGCCAGCAGTTTAATGGTCGGGGGGGCCAAGGACTATGGCTACACCTTC. Its protein is CASSLMVGGAKDYGYTF.

The chain employs TRBV5-1 and TRBJ1-4; TRBD1 matches at 8 bases. The CDR3 is 16 amino acids. Germline values: CDR1 SGHRS, CDR2 YFSETQ. Trimming took 5 bases from V and 2 from J; bases not matched to a gene: 8. The CDR3 DNA sequence: TGCGCCAGCAGTTTATTTCAGGGGGCCACTAATGAAAAACTGTTTTTT. Translating it yields CASSLFQGATNEKLFF.

In its sample, this clone was seen once. The chain is built from TRBV27 and TRBJ2-4; D remains unclear. Germline assignment: CDR1 MNHEY and CDR2 SMNVEV (reference sequence). There are 13 residues in the CDR3. Between the trimmed V and J ends, which lost 8 bases and 6 bases, there was a span of 14 bases. CDR3 protein: CASWAHTVNIQYF. The CDR3 nucleotides read TGTGCCAGCTGGGCCCACACTGTAAACATTCAGTACTTC.

V usage is TRBV6-4 and J usage is TRBJ1-6; D possibly corresponds to TRBD1 (6 bases). This CDR3 is 14 amino acids long. V dropped 6 bases and J dropped 9 bases, with 15 bases sitting between them. CDR1 and CDR2 (germline): MRHNA, SNTAGT. CDR3 loop: CASRTDRGASPLHF. The CDR3, as DNA: TGTGCCAGCAGGACGGACAGAGGGGCTTCACCCCTCCACTTT.

This chain connects TRBV28 to TRBJ1-5, with 8 bases matching TRBD1. CDR1 is MDHEN, CDR2 SYDVKM, per germline. Germline trimming cut 7 bases from V and 4 bases from J; bases unmatched to any gene: 15. The CDR3 sequence is 17 residues long. The CDR3 DNA follows: TGTGCCAGCACCCAATACCGAGACAGGGGCCGTAATCAGCCCCAGCATTTT. Encoded protein: CASTQYRDRGRNQPQHF.

The rearrangement links TRBV30 to TRBJ1-5; D gene ambiguous. This CDR3 comprises 14 residues. Germline loops: CDR1 GTSNPN, CDR2 SVGIG (reference sequence). V was pared by 0 bases and J by 5 bases, with 11 bases between. The CDR3 reads CAWSVLRGDQPQHF. The CDR3 coding sequence is TGTGCCTGGAGTGTACTACGGGGTGATCAGCCCCAGCATTTT.

The chain links TRBV5-6 to TRBJ2-3; 13 bases agree with TRBD2. Germline trimming cut 2 bases from V and 6 bases from J; bases unmatched to any gene: 12. This CDR3 has 18 residues. Germline V gene lookup returns CDR1 SGHDT and CDR2 YYEEEE. CDR3 loop: CASSFGGTSGVILDTQYF. In DNA, the CDR3 is TGTGCCAGCAGCTTTGGTGGGACTAGCGGGGTGATCTTGGATACGCAGTATTTT. The full variable domain, with the rest looked up from reference TRBV5-6 and TRBJ2-3, is DAGVTQSPTHLIKTRGQQVTLRCSPKSGHDTVSWYQQALGQGPQFIFQYYEEEERQRGNFPDRFSGHQFPNYSSELNVNALLLGDSALYLCASSFGGTSGVILDTQYFGPGTRLTVL.

This chain joins TRBV11-3 and TRBJ2-7, with TRBD2 identical over 8 bases. From germline, CDR1 is SGHNT and CDR2 YENEEA. The CDR3 contains 15 residues. With 4 bases clipped from V and 1 base from J, the junction kept 6 bases outside the gene matches. As DNA, the CDR3 is TGTGCCAGCAGCTCGACCACTAGCGGTTCCTACGAGCAGTACTTC. Its translation is CASSSTTSGSYEQYF. The variable domain in full, completed from reference TRBV11-3 and TRBJ2-7, reads EAGVVQSPRYKIIEKKQPVAFWCNPISGHNTLYWYLQNLGQGPELLIRYENEEAVDDSQLPKDRFSAERLKGVDSTLKIQPAELGDSAVYLCASSSTTSGSYEQYFGPGTRLTVT.

This chain connects TRBV2 to TRBJ1-1; TRBD1 is a possible D gene (6 bases). The CDR3 contains 14 residues. V shed 3 bases and J shed 0 bases, with 8 bases lying between them. Per germline, CDR1 SNHLY and CDR2 FYNNEI. The CDR3 sequence: CASSDQGMNTEAFF. The CDR3, as DNA: TGTGCCAGCAGTGACCAGGGGATGAACACTGAAGCTTTCTTT. Full variable domain (missing parts from reference TRBV2 and TRBJ1-1): EPEVTQTPSHQVTQMGQEVILRCVPISNHLYFYWYRQILGQKVEFLVSFYNNEISEKSEIFDDQFSVERPDGSNFTLKIRSTKLEDSAMYFCASSDQGMNTEAFFGQGTRLTVV.

This clone was seen only once. The chain is built from TRBV10-3 and TRBJ2-2; perhaps TRBD2 as D (7 bases). The CDR3 sequence is 15 residues long. Germline V gene data show CDR1 as ENHRY and CDR2 as SYGVKD. Trimming stripped 6 bases from V and 2 bases from J, with 13 bases between. CDR3 sequence: CAISVGGLNTGELFF. The DNA of the CDR3 is TGTGCCATCAGCGTCGGGGGGCTTAACACCGGGGAGCTGTTTTTT.

The V and J genes are TRBV12-3 or TRBV12-4 and TRBJ2-7, with 8 nucleotides matching TRBD1. V gave up 5 bases and J gave up 1 base; unmatched junction bases: 1. The CDR3 runs to 13 residues. The CDR3 bases are TGTGCCAGCAGTCAGGGGGCGTCCTACGAGCAGTACTTC. It codes for CASSQGASYEQYF.

This sequence joins TRBV5-1 and TRBJ1-2, with D perhaps TRBD1 (6 bases). The V end lost 5 bases, the J end lost 5 bases, and 19 bases lay between the germline ends. CDR3 length equals 15 residues. The V gene's germline CDR1 is SGHRS and CDR2 YFSETQ. CDR3 in amino acids: CASSSGTPDFYGYTF. DNA of the CDR3: TGCGCCAGCAGTTCCGGGACACCGGACTTTTATGGCTACACCTTC.

The J gene is TRBJ1-5, the V gene TRBV19; possible D gene TRBD1, 6 bases. The V end was cut by 7 bases, the J end by 5 bases, with 21 bases between. CDR1 and CDR2 (germline): LNHDA, SQIVND (reference sequence). The CDR3 loop spans 16 amino acids. The CDR3 is CASNPRTLSGDQPQHF. The CDR3 coding sequence is TGTGCCAGTAACCCGCGGACATTGTCAGGGGATCAGCCCCAGCATTTT.

The chain has TRBV5-1 and TRBJ2-7, with D tentatively TRBD1 (6 bases). From germline, CDR1 is SGHRS and CDR2 YFSETQ. Trimming took off 4 bases at V and 2 bases at J, with 13 bases between the two ends. The CDR3 is made up of 14 amino acids. The CDR3 DNA sequence: TGCGCCAGCAGCCCCGGACAGACACCCTACGAGCAGTACTTC. Translation: CASSPGQTPYEQYF.

The V gene is TRBV14, the J gene TRBJ1-3; no clear D gene. The V gene's germline CDR1 is SGHDN and CDR2 FVKESK. The CDR3 length is 16 residues. The ends were cut back, 2 bases at V and 0 bases at J, with 11 bases in the middle. This CDR3 reads CASSQMAGSSGNTIYF. The CDR3 DNA sequence: TGTGCCAGCAGCCAAATGGCAGGAAGCTCTGGAAACACCATATATTTT.

The chain couples TRBV7-2 to TRBJ2-7; 13 positions agree with TRBD2. V shed 5 bases, J shed 2 bases, and the junction held 9 bases outside the gene matches. The CDR3 has 17 residues. Germline V CDR1 and CDR2: SGHTA, FQGNSA. The CDR3 region is CASSPQRTSGSPYEQYF. The CDR3 DNA reads as TGTGCCAGCAGCCCCCAACGGACTAGCGGGAGCCCCTACGAGCAGTACTTC.

This clone was counted at least ten times. The chain couples TRBV5-1 to TRBJ1-2, with D unclear. This CDR3 comprises 16 residues. Trimming took 4 bases from V and 7 from J, leaving 23 bases between them. Per the germline V gene, CDR1 is SGHRS and CDR2 is YFSETQ. The CDR3 spells CASSVSDARPSGGYTF. For the CDR3, the DNA is TGCGCCAGCAGCGTCTCGGACGCCCGCCCGAGCGGTGGCTACACCTTC.

This clone was detected only once. The gene calls are TRBV6-1 and TRBJ2-1; TRBD2 agrees at 9 bases. The CDR3 contains 14 residues. The J segment lost 2 bases and the V segment lost 5 bases, leaving 1 base of the junction unmatched. The V gene's germline CDR1 is MNHNS and CDR2 SASEGT. The CDR3 spells CASSLAGTYNEQFF. The CDR3 DNA reads TGTGCCAGCAGTCTAGCGGGGACCTACAATGAGCAGTTCTTC.

The chain has TRBV28 and TRBJ2-5, with D perhaps matching TRBD1 (5 bases). This CDR3 comprises 15 residues. The V and J ends lost 5 bases and 0 bases respectively, with 13 bases between them. The germline V gene encodes CDR1 MDHEN and CDR2 SYDVKM. The CDR3 loop reads CASSPIDRHQETQYF. The CDR3 DNA reads TGTGCCAGCAGTCCGATAGACAGACACCAAGAGACCCAGTACTTC.

This clone was observed a single time. The genes are TRBV6-6 and TRBJ2-7, with 13 nucleotides matching TRBD2. Germline CDR1 and CDR2: MNHNY and SVGAGI (reference sequence). The CDR3 length is 17 residues. With 5 bases clipped from V and 5 bases from J, the junction kept 12 bases outside the gene matches. The CDR3 loop is CASSPSGTSGIGNEQYF. CDR3 nucleotide sequence: TGTGCCAGCAGTCCCTCGGGGACTAGCGGGATCGGAAACGAGCAGTACTTC.

The V and J genes are TRBV21-1 and TRBJ2-5; the table names TRBD1, a call not compared with the DNA. TRBV21-1 is flagged as a pseudogene. CDR3 length: 14 residues. The CDR3 sequence: CASRSATVQETQYF. The CDR3 nucleotides are TGTGCCAGCAGGAGTGCGACAGTTCAAGAGACCCAGTACTTC.